A selection of T cell receptor beta chains follows, all from one sample in a study of OX40 agonist ivuxolimab in advanced cancers. Only in-frame clones appear in the TCRdb table, and some are missing; sequencing was by immunoSEQ multiplex PCR. In the table there are about 79,000 clones, approximately 86% of which are singletons. The sample consisted of CD4+ or CD8+ T cells sorted from blood, taken in a trial of the OX40 agonist ivuxolimab. The receptors shown here come from an adult with an advanced solid tumor such as melanoma, head and neck, liver or kidney cancer. The CDR3 runs from the conserved cysteine through the conserved F or W. A D gene is named only where the DNA matches it firmly.

V	D	J	DNA	CDR3
TRBV28	-	TRBJ2-7	TGTGCCAGCAGTTTAGTGGGAGGACGATACGAGCAGTACTTC	CASSLVGGRYEQYF
TRBV27	TRBD2	TRBJ2-7	TGTGCCAGCAGTTTACACGGGAGGCTCGACGAGCAGTACTTC	CASSLHGRLDEQYF
TRBV11-3	-	TRBJ2-3	TGTGCCAGCAGCCGGGGACAAGGGTTACAAGATACGCAGTATTTT	CASSRGQGLQDTQYF
TRBV5-1	-	TRBJ1-4	TGCGCCAGCAGCCCCGGGTTGGCATACCATGAAAAACTGTTTTTT	CASSPGLAYHEKLFF
TRBV7-2	-	TRBJ2-2	TGTGCCAGCAGCTTAGGTCTTGGGAGCGGGGAGCTGTTTTTT	CASSLGLGSGELFF
TRBV9	-	TRBJ1-3	TGTGCCAGCGGGGACCCCTCTGGAAACACCATATATTTT	CASGDPSGNTIYF
TRBV19	TRBD2	TRBJ2-7	TGTGCCAGTAGTATGAGGGCTAGCGGAAACGAGCAGTACTTC	CASSMRASGNEQYF
TRBV7-3	TRBD1	TRBJ2-2	TGTGCCAGCAGTCGGACAGGGGGATTAGACACCGGGGAGCTGTTTTTT	CASSRTGGLDTGELFF
TRBV4-3	TRBD2	TRBJ2-1	TGCGCCAGCAGCCAAGATTATCTAGCGGGGGCCTACAATGAGCAGTTCTTC	CASSQDYLAGAYNEQFF
TRBV18	-	TRBJ2-5	TGTGCCAGCTCACCACAACAGGGAGAGACCCAGTACTTC	CASSPQQGETQYF
TRBV4-1	TRBD2	TRBJ2-7	TGCGCCAGCAGCCAAGAACGGCGGGGGGTCTTGGAGCAGTACTTC	CASSQERRGVLEQYF
TRBV4-1	TRBD2	TRBJ2-1	TGCGCCAGCAGCCAAGGGGGCCGACTAGCGGGGTACAATGAGCAGTTCTTC	CASSQGGRLAGYNEQFF
TRBV13	TRBD2	TRBJ2-7	TGTGCCAGCAGCTCCCAACGGGAGGGCTTACCGTACGAGCAGTACTTC	CASSSQREGLPYEQYF
TRBV4-3	-	TRBJ2-2	TGCGCCAGCAGCCAAGCTCCTAGGTGGCTACCGAACACCGGGGAGCTGTTTTTT	CASSQAPRWLPNTGELFF
TRBV5-1	-	TRBJ2-7	TGCGCCAGCAGCTCTGCAGGGTACGAGCAGTACTTC	CASSSAGYEQYF